This T cell receptor (beta chain) was observed in a study of regulatory T cells in long-lasting Graves disease. Both iRepertoire HTBI primers and Arm-PCR of CDR3 regions were used to build the TCR beta libraries. TCRdb recomputed calls from the multiplex PCR reads with MiXCR, one row per CDR3 protein. The repertoire holds about 290,000 distinct CDR3 sequences, with 22% as singletons. This clonotype was detected a few times. Time point defined: persistent/refractory GD, antithyroid drugs over 5 years with positive TRAb. PBMC RNA served as the TCR library source. Patients were enrolled at an endocrinology department in Xi'an, China. Approximately 8.9-milliliter peripheral blood samples went into EDTA tubes. Germline V gene lookup returns CDR1 SGHAT and CDR2 FQNNGV. The V gene end was trimmed by 4 bases and the J gene end by 6 bases; junction bases not matched to a gene: 5. The CDR3 is 15 residues long.

This TCR came from a female donor with Graves disease. Material: peripheral blood mononuclear cells (PBMCs), obtained when the disease was refractory, from a patient treated with antithyroid drugs. This chain connects TRBV11-2 to TRBJ2-2; 10 bases map to TRBD2. DNA for the CDR3: TGTGCCAGCAGCTCCCTAGCGGGAGTCTCCGGGGAGCTGTTTTTT. Protein: CASSSLAGVSGELFF.